The next 7 T cell receptor delta chains were all read from a single sample in a study of gamma-delta T cells after stem cell transplantation. TCRdb reanalysed the RT-PCR reads with CATT. The data hold 2,600 or so delta-chain clones, with 45% observed a single time. The specimen was gamma-delta T cells. The origin of the receptors is a human donor. It is not recorded whose cells these are; they may come from a transplant donor.

V and J are TRDV2 and TRDJ1, with D possibly being TRDD3 (6 bases). The CDR3 spans 18 residues. Trimming took off 0 bases at V and 1 base at J, with 20 bases between the two ends. The germline gives CDR1 GEAIGNYY, CDR2 EKD. Written as DNA, the CDR3 is TGTGCCTGTGACACCGTTGAAGCTGGGGATTCCCCCACCGATAAACTCATCTTT. This gives the protein CACDTVEAGDSPTDKLIF.

Concerning this clone: This probably arose from a read error, given a far larger clone one base away. Other nucleotide sequences from this sample produce the same CDR3. This chain connects TRDV2 to TRDJ3; TRDD3 matches 7 bases. The CDR3 loop spans 26 amino acids. CDR1 and CDR2 (germline): GEAIGNYY, EKD. The CDR3 coding sequence is TGTGCCTGTGACACCGTAAAGCCCCCGGGGCTGGGGGCCACCCTTCTCAGTTCCTGGGACACCCGACAAATGTTTTTC. Protein sequence: CACDTVKPPGLGATLLSSWDTRQMFF.

With regard to this clone: A far larger clone is just one base off, so this is likely a read error. Within the sample, other DNA sequences also encode this same CDR3. The genes are TRDV2 and TRDJ1, with TRDD3 as a possible D gene (5 bases). V was cut by 1 base and J by 1 base, with 27 bases left in between. The CDR3 has 20 residues. Germline V gives CDR1 GEAIGNYY, CDR2 EKD. The CDR3: CACDTLIPMEWGMRTDKLIF. The CDR3 DNA reads as TGTGCCTGTGACACGCTTATCCCGATGGAGTGGGGAATGCGCACCGATAAACTCATCTTT.

This clone was picked up a small number of times. A much larger clone lies a single base off, so this may be a read error. V and J are TRDV2 and TRDJ1; possible D gene TRDD3, 5 bases. Germline CDR1 GEAIGNYY, CDR2 EKD. Trimming pared 0 bases from V and 3 bases from J, leaving 22 bases between. The CDR3 is 18 amino acids. This CDR3 reads CACDTAEEGVRYADKLIF. CDR3 nucleotides: TGTGCCTGTGACACCGCCGAGGAGGGGGTACGGTACGCCGATAAACTCATCTTT.

About this clone itself: Sequence at one end of the junction differs from germline and may be a read error. The same CDR3 arises from other DNA sequences in this sample as well. The chain combines TRDV2 with TRDJ1; the match to TRDD3 covers 10 bases. The germline V gene has CDR1 GEAIGNYY and CDR2 EKD. The CDR3 extends over 15 amino acids. The CDR3 protein is CACDLLTGGFDKLIF. CDR3 DNA: TGTGCCTGTGACCTGCTTACTGGGGGATTCGATAAACTCATCTTC.

Note on this clone: A much bigger clone sits one base away, suggesting this may be a read error. The chain is built from TRDV2 and TRDJ1, with 8 bases aligning to TRDD3. Germline CDR1 is GEAIGNYY and CDR2 is EKD. V trimming: 3 bases; J trimming: 4 bases; junction bases outside the gene matches: 9. This CDR3 is built from 15 residues. CDR3 sequence reads: CACDLLGAKSDKLIF. The CDR3 DNA is TGTGCCTGTGACTTACTGGGGGCTAAGAGCGATAAACTCATCTTT.

Judged by abundance, this clone is large (0.1 to 1%). CDR3 residues: CACDSVLGDTPWDTRQMFF. The CDR3, as DNA: TGTGCCTGTGACTCCGTACTGGGGGATACGCCCTGGGACACCCGACAGATGTTTTTC. The chain has TRDV2 and TRDJ3; 13 positions agree with TRDD3. The CDR3 length is 19 residues. Germline CDR1 and CDR2: GEAIGNYY and EKD. V was clipped by 3 bases and J by 2 bases; unmatched bases: 6.